This TCR beta chain was documented in a study of molecular identifiers for immune sequencing clone quantification. Overall study findings and caveats: Clones above 20 RNA copies held over 98% of effector molecules, under 1% in naive cells.

Preparation methods for the bulk TCR libraries were those previously described, with listed TCR primers. MiXCR, run by TCRdb on the PCR reads, gives a single entry per CDR3 protein. The sample includes around 86,000 distinct CDR3 sequences, around 20% seen only once; the top ten take 0.85%. V gave up 3 bases and J gave up 0 bases; unmatched junction bases: 16. The CDR3 runs 21 residues. About this clonotype itself: As yet, its antigen is unknown.

The V call is TRBV12-3 or TRBV12-4, the J call TRBJ1-6; the match to TRBD1 covers 8 bases. The clonotype comes from a human donor in good health. Some libraries in this study had Jurkat cell RNA spiked in. Sample: naive CD8+ T cells from blood, with Jurkat cell RNA spiked in. Subset in this sample: FACS-sorted CD8+CD4-CCR7+CD45RA+ naive T cells. The CDR3 DNA reads TGTGCCAGCAGTTTCTCGATCGGCAGGGGGCCCTGGAGCTCCTATAATTCACCCCTCCACTTT. It yields the protein CASSFSIGRGPWSSYNSPLHF.